A selection of T cell receptor beta chains follows, all from one sample in a study of T cell responses to AZD1222 COVID-19 vaccine. Repertoires were generated with immunoSEQ multiplex PCR, while TCRdb's copy carries only in-frame clones and drops some. Here the sample spans 100,000 to 120,000 clones, just under 95% being singletons. This sample comprised peripheral blood, obtained 28 days after the second AZD1222 dose. Every receptor here comes from an adult who received the AZD1222 COVID-19 vaccine. Each CDR3 is given with its conserved first and last residue. The D gene is left open where the match is weak. A row's size may be missing; if present it is once, few, many or a size class.

D gene: .; J gene: TRBJ2-5; V gene: TRBV5-4; clone size: .; CDR3 protein: CASRRDGLIGETQYF; CDR3 DNA: TGTGCCAGCAGAAGGGACGGACTGATTGGGGAGACCCAGTACTTC
D gene: .; J gene: TRBJ1-5; V gene: TRBV27; clone size: .; CDR3 protein: CASSLSPGSNSNQPQHF; CDR3 DNA: TGTGCCAGCAGTTTATCTCCCGGCAGCAATAGCAATCAGCCCCAGCATTTT
D gene: TRBD1; J gene: TRBJ1-5; V gene: TRBV9; clone size: .; CDR3 protein: CASSAGTGNQPQHF; CDR3 DNA: TGTGCCAGCAGCGCCGGGACAGGGAATCAGCCCCAGCATTTT
D gene: TRBD1; J gene: TRBJ2-7; V gene: TRBV3-1/TRBV3-2; clone size: .; CDR3 protein: CASSRAGDRFPYEQYF; CDR3 DNA: TGTGCCAGCAGCCGAGCAGGGGACAGATTCCCCTACGAGCAGTACTTC
D gene: .; J gene: TRBJ1-4; V gene: TRBV4-3; clone size: .; CDR3 protein: CASSQAGATNEKLFF; CDR3 DNA: TGCGCCAGCAGCCAAGCGGGTGCAACTAATGAAAAACTGTTTTTT
D gene: .; J gene: TRBJ1-3; V gene: TRBV1; clone size: .; CDR3 protein: CTSSQPGQGGGNTIYF; CDR3 DNA: TGCACCAGCAGCCAACCCGGACAGGGAGGGGGAAACACCATATATTTT
D gene: TRBD2; J gene: TRBJ2-5; V gene: TRBV6-2/TRBV6-3; clone size: .; CDR3 protein: CASSYGETSGGAETQYF; CDR3 DNA: TGTGCCAGCAGTTACGGGGAGACTAGCGGGGGAGCAGAGACCCAGTACTTC
D gene: TRBD1; J gene: TRBJ2-7; V gene: TRBV7-9; clone size: .; CDR3 protein: CASSLATGFYEQYF; CDR3 DNA: TGTGCCAGCAGCTTAGCGACAGGGTTCTACGAGCAGTACTTC
D gene: .; J gene: TRBJ1-1; V gene: TRBV4-2; clone size: medium-sized; CDR3 protein: CASSPGQSNTEAFF; CDR3 DNA: TGTGCCAGCAGCCCAGGACAGTCGAACACTGAAGCTTTCTTT
D gene: .; J gene: TRBJ2-3; V gene: TRBV6-5; clone size: .; CDR3 protein: CASTPPGTDTQYF; CDR3 DNA: TGTGCCAGCACCCCTCCGGGCACAGATACGCAGTATTTT
D gene: .; J gene: TRBJ2-5; V gene: TRBV5-1; clone size: once; CDR3 protein: CASSPGPAETQYF; CDR3 DNA: TGCGCCAGCAGCCCTGGGCCGGCAGAGACCCAGTACTTC
D gene: .; J gene: TRBJ2-5; V gene: TRBV24-1; clone size: .; CDR3 protein: CATSEGQGSETQYF; CDR3 DNA: TGTGCCACCAGTGAGGGCCAGGGGAGCGAGACCCAGTACTTC
D gene: TRBD1; J gene: TRBJ1-1; V gene: TRBV6-5; clone size: .; CDR3 protein: CASRAQGTTEAFF; CDR3 DNA: TGTGCCAGCAGGGCACAGGGGACGACTGAAGCTTTCTTT
D gene: .; J gene: TRBJ1-2; V gene: TRBV2; clone size: .; CDR3 protein: CASSQASPNDGYTF; CDR3 DNA: TGTGCCAGCAGTCAAGCATCACCTAACGATGGCTACACCTTC
D gene: TRBD2; J gene: TRBJ2-1; V gene: TRBV24-1; clone size: .; CDR3 protein: CATSGLAGALNEQFF; CDR3 DNA: TGTGCCACCAGTGGACTAGCGGGGGCGCTTAATGAGCAGTTCTTC
D gene: .; J gene: TRBJ1-5; V gene: TRBV7-8; clone size: .; CDR3 protein: CASSTGRNQPQHF; CDR3 DNA: TGTGCCAGCAGCACGGGTCGGAATCAGCCCCAGCATTTT
D gene: .; J gene: TRBJ2-2; V gene: TRBV12-5; clone size: .; CDR3 protein: CASGLDRVGDTGELFF; CDR3 DNA: TGTGCTAGTGGTTTGGACAGGGTGGGGGACACCGGGGAGCTGTTTTTT
D gene: TRBD1; J gene: TRBJ1-2; V gene: TRBV7-9; clone size: .; CDR3 protein: CASSRDSYGYTF; CDR3 DNA: TGTGCCAGCAGCCGGGACAGCTATGGCTACACCTTC
D gene: .; J gene: TRBJ1-3; V gene: TRBV5-6; clone size: .; CDR3 protein: CASSLPGFSGNTIYF; CDR3 DNA: TGTGCCAGCAGCTTGCCGGGTTTCTCTGGAAACACCATATATTTT
D gene: .; J gene: TRBJ1-1; V gene: TRBV5-1; clone size: .; CDR3 protein: CASSWQGDTEAFF; CDR3 DNA: TGCGCCAGCAGCTGGCAGGGTGACACTGAAGCTTTCTTT
D gene: TRBD1; J gene: TRBJ2-7; V gene: TRBV19; clone size: once; CDR3 protein: CASSIGGTGSYEQYF; CDR3 DNA: TGTGCCAGTAGTATAGGGGGGACAGGGTCCTACGAGCAGTACTTC
D gene: .; J gene: TRBJ2-7; V gene: TRBV7-2; clone size: .; CDR3 protein: CASSGGIYEQYF; CDR3 DNA: TGTGCCAGCAGCGGCGGGATCTACGAGCAGTACTTC
D gene: .; J gene: TRBJ1-1; V gene: TRBV28; clone size: .; CDR3 protein: CASSLKHPNTEAFF; CDR3 DNA: TGTGCCAGCAGTCTGAAACACCCGAACACTGAAGCTTTCTTT
D gene: .; J gene: TRBJ1-1; V gene: TRBV21-1; clone size: once; CDR3 protein: CASSKGGCTEAFF; CDR3 DNA: TGTGCCAGCAGCAAAGGTGGATGCACTGAAGCTTTCTTT
D gene: .; J gene: TRBJ1-4; V gene: TRBV11-1; clone size: .; CDR3 protein: CASSDQGKLFF; CDR3 DNA: TGTGCCAGCAGCGATCAGGGAAAACTGTTTTTT
D gene: .; J gene: TRBJ2-1; V gene: TRBV19; clone size: .; CDR3 protein: CASSTPPLRRWDNEQFF; CDR3 DNA: TGTGCCAGTAGTACCCCTCCTCTCAGGAGGTGGGACAATGAGCAGTTCTTC
D gene: .; J gene: TRBJ2-7; V gene: TRBV7-6; clone size: .; CDR3 protein: CASSPAQSQNYEQYF; CDR3 DNA: TGTGCCAGCAGCCCCGCCCAGTCTCAGAACTACGAGCAGTACTTC
D gene: .; J gene: TRBJ1-1; V gene: TRBV30; clone size: .; CDR3 protein: CAWSVGAEAFF; CDR3 DNA: TGTGCCTGGAGTGTGGGCGCTGAAGCTTTCTTT
D gene: .; J gene: TRBJ2-1; V gene: TRBV11-3; clone size: .; CDR3 protein: CASSLDGPTDNEQFF; CDR3 DNA: TGTGCCAGCAGCTTAGATGGTCCGACTGACAATGAGCAGTTCTTC
D gene: .; J gene: TRBJ1-1; V gene: TRBV18; clone size: .; CDR3 protein: CASSPRGERGTEAFF; CDR3 DNA: TGTGCCAGCTCACCACGTGGGGAGAGGGGCACTGAAGCTTTCTTT
D gene: TRBD1; J gene: TRBJ1-4; V gene: TRBV6-6; clone size: .; CDR3 protein: CASSWDRELGEKLFF; CDR3 DNA: TGTGCCAGTTCGTGGGACAGGGAGTTAGGGGAAAAACTGTTTTTT
D gene: TRBD2; J gene: TRBJ2-3; V gene: TRBV18; clone size: .; CDR3 protein: CASSPPSGVDTQYF; CDR3 DNA: TGTGCCAGCTCACCACCTAGCGGGGTTGATACGCAGTATTTT
D gene: .; J gene: TRBJ2-1; V gene: TRBV7-9; clone size: .; CDR3 protein: CASSSSPGAGNEQFF; CDR3 DNA: TGTGCCAGCAGCTCCTCCCCAGGGGCTGGCAATGAGCAGTTCTTC
D gene: TRBD1; J gene: TRBJ1-5; V gene: TRBV20-1; clone size: .; CDR3 protein: CSASGQGHSNQPQHF; CDR3 DNA: TGCAGTGCTAGTGGACAGGGACATAGCAATCAGCCCCAGCATTTT
D gene: .; J gene: TRBJ1-2; V gene: TRBV10-3; clone size: .; CDR3 protein: CAISEDEGGGGYTF; CDR3 DNA: TGTGCCATCAGTGAGGATGAGGGCGGCGGAGGCTACACCTTC
D gene: .; J gene: TRBJ1-2; V gene: TRBV9; clone size: .; CDR3 protein: CASSSDGGHIYGYTF; CDR3 DNA: TGTGCCAGCAGCTCGGACGGGGGGCACATCTATGGCTACACCTTC
D gene: .; J gene: TRBJ2-5; V gene: TRBV5-1; clone size: few; CDR3 protein: CASSPRPTVETQYF; CDR3 DNA: TGCGCCAGCAGCCCCCGACCGACAGTCGAGACCCAGTACTTC
D gene: .; J gene: TRBJ1-1; V gene: TRBV4-3; clone size: once; CDR3 protein: CASSPVEFGGGNTEAFF; CDR3 DNA: TGCGCCAGCAGCCCGGTGGAATTCGGGGGAGGCAACACTGAAGCTTTCTTT
D gene: TRBD1; J gene: TRBJ1-2; V gene: TRBV19; clone size: few; CDR3 protein: CASSTRTGPGSGYTF; CDR3 DNA: TGTGCCAGTAGTACAAGGACAGGGCCGGGGAGTGGCTACACCTTC
D gene: .; J gene: TRBJ1-1; V gene: TRBV12-5; clone size: .; CDR3 protein: CASGLAIGAITEAFF; CDR3 DNA: TGTGCTAGTGGTTTGGCTATCGGGGCTATTACTGAAGCTTTCTTT
D gene: .; J gene: TRBJ2-7; V gene: TRBV6-5; clone size: .; CDR3 protein: CASSSRNGASYEQYF; CDR3 DNA: TGTGCCAGCAGTTCCAGAAACGGTGCGTCTTACGAGCAGTACTTC
D gene: .; J gene: TRBJ1-2; V gene: TRBV10-3; clone size: .; CDR3 protein: CAISESGTSNYGYTF; CDR3 DNA: TGTGCCATCAGTGAGTCCGGGACAAGTAACTATGGCTACACCTTC
D gene: TRBD1; J gene: TRBJ2-7; V gene: TRBV7-6; clone size: few; CDR3 protein: CASSFGQGLPYEQYF; CDR3 DNA: TGTGCCAGCAGCTTCGGACAGGGTCTCCCCTACGAGCAGTACTTC
D gene: .; J gene: TRBJ2-7; V gene: TRBV30; clone size: .; CDR3 protein: CAWSSRDGYEQYF; CDR3 DNA: TGTGCCTGGAGCTCACGGGACGGCTACGAGCAGTACTTC
D gene: TRBD1; J gene: TRBJ2-5; V gene: TRBV7-3; clone size: .; CDR3 protein: CASSFNRGETQYF; CDR3 DNA: TGTGCCAGCAGCTTTAACAGGGGAGAGACCCAGTACTTC